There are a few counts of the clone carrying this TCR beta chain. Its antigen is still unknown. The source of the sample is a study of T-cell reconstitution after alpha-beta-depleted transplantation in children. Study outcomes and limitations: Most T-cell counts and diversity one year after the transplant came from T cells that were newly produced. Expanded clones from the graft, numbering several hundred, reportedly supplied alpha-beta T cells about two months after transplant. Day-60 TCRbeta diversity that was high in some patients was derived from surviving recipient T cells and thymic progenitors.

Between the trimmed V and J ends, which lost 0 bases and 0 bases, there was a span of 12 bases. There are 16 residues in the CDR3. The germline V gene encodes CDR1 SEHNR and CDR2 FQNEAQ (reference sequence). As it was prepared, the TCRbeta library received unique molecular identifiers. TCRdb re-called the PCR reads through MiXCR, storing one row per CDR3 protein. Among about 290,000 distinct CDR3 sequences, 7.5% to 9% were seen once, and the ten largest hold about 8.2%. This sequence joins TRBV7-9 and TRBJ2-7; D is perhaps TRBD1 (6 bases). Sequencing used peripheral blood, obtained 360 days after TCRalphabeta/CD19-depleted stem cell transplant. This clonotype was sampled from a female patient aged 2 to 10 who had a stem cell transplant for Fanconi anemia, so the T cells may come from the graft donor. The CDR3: CASSLASGAPSYEQYF. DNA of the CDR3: TGTGCCAGCAGCTTAGCTTCAGGGGCCCCCTCCTACGAGCAGTACTTC.